This T cell receptor (beta chain) derives from a study of cytomegalovirus exposure and HLA in healthy donors. Findings and caveats of the study: Most of the CMV-associated TCR beta chains (in a later analysis) appeared to be HLA-restricted.

It was with 60 Vbeta and 13 Jbeta primers that the PCR ran. Profiling relied on immunoSEQ multiplex PCR, and the TCRdb table lists in-frame clones only, not all of them. In the table there are around 170,000 clones, 80% of which are singletons. In the case of this clone: Its antigen remains unknown.

The germline CDR1 and CDR2 sequences are MRHNA and SNTAGT. CDR3 size: 14 residues. The V and J ends lost 6 bases and 2 bases respectively, with 13 bases between them. The TCR originated in a woman in her fifties or sixties in good health and CMV-seropositive. The chain is built from TRBV6-4 and TRBJ1-2, with D possibly being TRBD1 (6 bases). The sample was PBMCs. This CDR3 reads CASSPTGTNYGYTF. The CDR3, as DNA: TGTGCCAGCAGCCCAACAGGGACAAACTATGGCTACACCTTC.